This is a list of T cell receptor beta chains from one sample in a study of neurological immune-mediated disorders. TCRdb reprocessed the 5' RACE reads with MiXCR, giving one entry per CDR3 protein. This sample yields roughly 48,000 distinct CDR3 sequences, of which 10% to 15% are seen a single time; around 9% belongs to the top ten. Specimen: PBMCs. These receptors were obtained from a male donor with HTLV-1-associated myelopathy (HAM/TSP). The CDR3 runs from the conserved cysteine through the conserved F or W. The D gene is left open where the match is weak. Size is stated as once, few, many or a size class.

j_call d_call v_call clone_size cdr3_aa cdr3_nt
TRBJ1-3 - TRBV15 many CATSRNRDTIYF TGTGCCACCAGCAGAAACAGGGACACCATATATTTT
TRBJ1-5 - TRBV28 many CASTSQLPQGFNQPQHF TGTGCCAGCACCTCACAACTTCCACAGGGTTTCAATCAGCCCCAGCATTTT
TRBJ1-2 TRBD1 TRBV20-1 many CSASKTGFDYGYTF TGCAGTGCGTCTAAGACAGGGTTTGACTATGGCTACACCTTC
TRBJ2-7 - TRBV7-8 many CASSLPRGADEQYF TGTGCCAGCAGCTTACCCCGGGGGGCGGACGAGCAGTACTTC
TRBJ2-5 - TRBV6-1 few CASSEVLSQYF TGTGCCAGCAGTGAAGTGCTCTCCCAGTACTTC
TRBJ2-5 - TRBV9 many CASSAEGIWAQETQYF TGTGCCAGCAGCGCCGAAGGGATCTGGGCACAAGAGACCCAGTACTTC
TRBJ2-3 TRBD2 TRBV6-2/TRBV6-3 many CASSFLLGLERGDTQYF TGTGCCAGCAGTTTTCTACTAGGACTAGAGCGGGGAGATACGCAGTATTTT
TRBJ1-2 - TRBV11-2 many CASTPRDRYGYTF TGTGCCAGCACCCCGCGCGATCGCTATGGCTACACCTTC
TRBJ2-1 - TRBV6-2/TRBV6-3 many CASTPRGGSYNEQFF TGTGCCAGCACCCCCCGTGGGGGGTCCTACAATGAGCAGTTCTTC
TRBJ1-5 TRBD1 TRBV6-2/TRBV6-3 many CASVQGNSNQPQHF TGTGCCAGCGTACAGGGGAATAGCAATCAGCCCCAGCATTTT
TRBJ1-5 - TRBV28 few CASSLSVGIGSGNQPQHF TGTGCCAGCAGTTTAAGCGTTGGCATCGGGAGTGGCAATCAGCCCCAGCATTTT
TRBJ2-5 TRBD1 TRBV7-2 many CASSSFPRDRGEETQYF TGTGCCAGCAGCTCATTCCCCCGGGACAGGGGAGAAGAGACCCAGTACTTC
TRBJ1-6 - TRBV20-1 many CSARVGQGLHF TGCAGTGCTAGAGTGGGACAAGGCCTCCACTTT
TRBJ1-1 TRBD1 TRBV12-3/TRBV12-4 few CASSLLLGQGAFF TGTGCCAGCAGTTTACTTCTCGGACAGGGAGCTTTCTTT
TRBJ2-7 TRBD2 TRBV6-2/TRBV6-3 many CASMERGGPQYF TGTGCCAGCATGGAACGGGGGGGACCTCAGTACTTC
TRBJ1-5 - TRBV6-6 few CASSYGTSNQPQHF TGTGCCAGCAGTTACGGGACGAGCAATCAGCCCCAGCATTTT
TRBJ2-5 - TRBV25-1 few CASTQGGGQETQYF TGTGCCAGCACACAAGGGGGGGGGCAAGAGACCCAGTACTTC